This TCR beta chain is from a study of cytomegalovirus exposure and HLA in healthy donors. Study results and limitations: A few of the chains that were CMV-associated were confirmed in vitro to be specific for CMV antigens. Most sequenced TCRs were rare (though some public TCRs occurred in many donors).

This clone has ten or more counts. Its antigen is currently unknown. The donors formed part of the approximately 120-subject validation cohort, distinct from the roughly 700-subject first cohort. Repertoires were generated with immunoSEQ multiplex PCR, while TCRdb's copy carries only in-frame clones and drops some. The repertoire has around 190,000 clones, around 80% of them found once; the top ten carry around 1.2%. The trim removed 6 bases at V and 6 bases at J, leaving 9 bases unmatched. This CDR3 is built from 14 residues. Per germline, CDR1 MDHEN and CDR2 SYDVKM. The source is a woman aged 30 to 39 in good health and CMV-seronegative. The sample was PBMCs. This chain connects TRBV28 to TRBJ1-2, with 8 positions matching TRBD1. CDR3 in DNA: TGTGCCAGCAGACCCGAGGACAGGGCGAATGGCTACACCTTC. Translating gives CASRPEDRANGYTF.